This TCR beta chain came from a study of tumor-infiltrating lymphocytes in primary liver carcinoma. For the study at large: All patients had surgically resected primary liver carcinoma. Productive TCRbeta read yields ran from roughly 3.65 to 7.13 million per sample and were similar between tissues.

A constant-region primer primed TCR beta cDNA synthesis from 500 ng of total RNA. ARM-PCR, slightly modified, supplied the TCR beta libraries through three nested multiplex PCR rounds. Amplification in the first two PCR rounds was performed using TRBV1-TRBV30 forward primers and a C-beta reverse primer for roughly 9 cycles each. TCRdb passed the multiplex PCR reads through MiXCR, listing each CDR3 protein once. The data hold about 320,000 distinct CDR3 sequences, with approximately 58% observed a single time. In the case of this clonotype: Germline and junction disagree at one end, which may indicate a read error.

The CDR3 has 12 amino acids. The germline CDR1 and CDR2 sequences are SGHAT and FQNNGV. Blood RNA was derived from unsorted whole blood, and germline DNA was extracted too. V is TRBV11-2 and J is TRBJ1-1, with D unclear. The sequence was obtained from a woman in her 30s with primary liver carcinoma and hepatitis B virus infection. Sequencing was done on a sample of peripheral blood. The CDR3 loop is CASSQRSTEASF. DNA of the CDR3: TGTGCCAGCAGCCAGCGTAGCACTGAAGCTTCCTTT.